The source of this T cell receptor (beta chain) is a study of T cell responses to AZD1222 COVID-19 vaccine. Study conclusions and caveats: Repertoire sampling occurred only after the peak T cell response. The CD4 TCRs associated with vaccination extended across spike and predominated at 160-218 and 743-854. Just five or six AZD1222 recipients tested seropositive at baseline. Unmutated regions of variants are reportedly targeted by nearly half of spike-specific TCRs.

The repertoire was sequenced with immunoSEQ multiplex PCR; TCRdb's copy has only in-frame clones and lacks some. This table has nearly 110,000 clones, more than 80% appearing once. In the case of this clone: Its cognate antigen is unknown.

CDR3 size: 15 residues. V shed 2 bases and J shed 2 bases, with 14 bases lying between them. Germline loops: CDR1 SGHDT, CDR2 YYEEEE. The clonotype originates from an adult in good health. The starting material was peripheral blood, obtained on day 0 of AZD1222 vaccination. The chain couples TRBV5-6 to TRBJ2-7, with a weak D call TRBD1 (6 bases). Here the CDR3 reads CASSFSTGMAYEQYF. In DNA form, the CDR3 reads TGTGCCAGCAGCTTCTCCACAGGGATGGCCTACGAGCAGTACTTC.